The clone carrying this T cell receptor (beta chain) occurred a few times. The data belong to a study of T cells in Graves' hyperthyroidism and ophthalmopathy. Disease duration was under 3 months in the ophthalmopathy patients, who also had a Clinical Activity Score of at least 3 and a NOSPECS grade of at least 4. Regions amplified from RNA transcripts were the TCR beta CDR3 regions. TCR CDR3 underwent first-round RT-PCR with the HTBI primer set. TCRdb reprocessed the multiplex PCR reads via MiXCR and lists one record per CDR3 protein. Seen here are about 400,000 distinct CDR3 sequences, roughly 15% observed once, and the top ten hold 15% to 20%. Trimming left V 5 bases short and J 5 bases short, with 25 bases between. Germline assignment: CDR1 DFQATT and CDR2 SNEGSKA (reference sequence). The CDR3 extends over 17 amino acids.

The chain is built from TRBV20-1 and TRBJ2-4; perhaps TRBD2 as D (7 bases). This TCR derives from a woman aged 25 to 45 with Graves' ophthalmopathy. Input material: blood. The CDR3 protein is CSAGGLPGLGGENIQYF. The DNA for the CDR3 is TGCAGTGCTGGGGGCCTCCCGGGGCTGGGGGGGGAAAACATTCAGTACTTC.